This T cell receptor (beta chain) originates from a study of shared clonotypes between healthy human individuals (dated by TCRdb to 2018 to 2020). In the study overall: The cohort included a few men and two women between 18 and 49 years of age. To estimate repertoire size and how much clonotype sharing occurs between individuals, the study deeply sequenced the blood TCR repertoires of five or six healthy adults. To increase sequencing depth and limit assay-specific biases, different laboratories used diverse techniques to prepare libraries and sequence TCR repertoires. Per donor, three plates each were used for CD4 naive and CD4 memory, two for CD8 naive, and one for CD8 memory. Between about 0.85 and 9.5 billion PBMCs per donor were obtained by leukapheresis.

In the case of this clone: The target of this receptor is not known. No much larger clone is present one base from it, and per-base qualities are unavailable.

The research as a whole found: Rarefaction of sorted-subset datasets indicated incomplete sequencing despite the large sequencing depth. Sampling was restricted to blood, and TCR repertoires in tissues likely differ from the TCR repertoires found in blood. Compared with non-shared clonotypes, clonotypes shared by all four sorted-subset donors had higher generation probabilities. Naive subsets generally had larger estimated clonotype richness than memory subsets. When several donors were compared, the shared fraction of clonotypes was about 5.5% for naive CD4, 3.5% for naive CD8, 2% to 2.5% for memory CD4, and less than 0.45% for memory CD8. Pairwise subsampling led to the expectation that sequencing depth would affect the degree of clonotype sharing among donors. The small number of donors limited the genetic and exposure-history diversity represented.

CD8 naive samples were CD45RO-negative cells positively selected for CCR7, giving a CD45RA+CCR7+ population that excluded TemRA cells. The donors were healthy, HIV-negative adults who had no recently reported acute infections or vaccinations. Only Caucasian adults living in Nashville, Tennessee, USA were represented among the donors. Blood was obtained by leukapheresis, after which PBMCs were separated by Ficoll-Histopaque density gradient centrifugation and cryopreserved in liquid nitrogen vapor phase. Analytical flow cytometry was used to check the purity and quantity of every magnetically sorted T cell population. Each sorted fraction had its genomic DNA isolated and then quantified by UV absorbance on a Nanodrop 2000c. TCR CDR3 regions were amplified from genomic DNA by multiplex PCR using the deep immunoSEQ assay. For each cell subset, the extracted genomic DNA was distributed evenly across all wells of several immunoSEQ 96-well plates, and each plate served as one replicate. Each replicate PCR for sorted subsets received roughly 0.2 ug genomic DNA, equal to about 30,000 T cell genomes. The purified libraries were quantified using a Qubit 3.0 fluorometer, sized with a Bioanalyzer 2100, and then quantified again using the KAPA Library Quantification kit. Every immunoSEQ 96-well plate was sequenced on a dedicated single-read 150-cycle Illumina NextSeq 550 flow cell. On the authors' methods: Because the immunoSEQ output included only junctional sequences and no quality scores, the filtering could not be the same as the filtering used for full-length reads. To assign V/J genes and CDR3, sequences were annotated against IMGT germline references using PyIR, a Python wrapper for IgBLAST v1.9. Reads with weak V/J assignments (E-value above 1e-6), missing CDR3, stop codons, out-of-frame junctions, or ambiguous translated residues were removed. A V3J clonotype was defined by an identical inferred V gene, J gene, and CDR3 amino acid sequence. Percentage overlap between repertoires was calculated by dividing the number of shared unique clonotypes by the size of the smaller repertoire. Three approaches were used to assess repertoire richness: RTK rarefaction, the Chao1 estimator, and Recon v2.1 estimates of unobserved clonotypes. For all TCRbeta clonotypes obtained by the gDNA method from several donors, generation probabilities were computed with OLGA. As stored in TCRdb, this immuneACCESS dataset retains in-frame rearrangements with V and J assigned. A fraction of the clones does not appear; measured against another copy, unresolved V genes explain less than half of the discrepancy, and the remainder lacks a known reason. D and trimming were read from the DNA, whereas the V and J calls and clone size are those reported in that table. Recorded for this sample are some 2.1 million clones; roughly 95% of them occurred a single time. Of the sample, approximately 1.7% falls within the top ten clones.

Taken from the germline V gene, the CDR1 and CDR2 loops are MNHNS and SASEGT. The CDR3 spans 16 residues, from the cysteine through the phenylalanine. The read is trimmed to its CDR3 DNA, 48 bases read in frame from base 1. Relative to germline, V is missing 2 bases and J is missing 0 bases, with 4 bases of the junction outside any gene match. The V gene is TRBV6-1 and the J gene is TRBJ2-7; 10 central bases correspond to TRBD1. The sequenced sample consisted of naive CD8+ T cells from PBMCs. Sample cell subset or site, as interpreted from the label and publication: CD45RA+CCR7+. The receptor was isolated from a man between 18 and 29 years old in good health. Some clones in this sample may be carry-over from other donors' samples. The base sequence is TGTGCCAGCAGTGAACCGGGACAGGGGAGCTCCTACGAGCAGTACTTC. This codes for CASSEPGQGSSYEQYF.